This TCR beta chain came from a study of blood T cell repertoires in COVID-19. The overall study: T cells, B-cell-depleted T cells, or PBMCs provided the cDNA or gDNA that served as material.

Per the original methods: Reference gene primer amplification gave estimated nucleated cell counts. Produced via immunoSEQ multiplex PCR; TCRdb's table is partial and in-frame only. D and trimming were read from the DNA, whereas the V and J calls and clone size are those reported in that table. The sample lists approximately 100,000 clones; roughly four fifths were seen once. Seattle patients were enrolled while actively infected and followed longitudinally. The CDR3 runs 15 residues. The germline V and J ends were trimmed by 3 bases and 0 bases, with 6 bases remaining between them. In germline, CDR1 is MNHNS, CDR2 SASEGT.

The receptor comes from a man aged 80 or over with COVID-19, enrolled during active disease. The chain joins TRBV6-1 to TRBJ1-6; D is unclear. The material sequenced was peripheral blood. CDR3 coding DNA: TGTGCCAGCAGTGATGGGCGCTCCTATAATTCACCCCTCCACTTT. This sequence encodes CASSDGRSYNSPLHF.